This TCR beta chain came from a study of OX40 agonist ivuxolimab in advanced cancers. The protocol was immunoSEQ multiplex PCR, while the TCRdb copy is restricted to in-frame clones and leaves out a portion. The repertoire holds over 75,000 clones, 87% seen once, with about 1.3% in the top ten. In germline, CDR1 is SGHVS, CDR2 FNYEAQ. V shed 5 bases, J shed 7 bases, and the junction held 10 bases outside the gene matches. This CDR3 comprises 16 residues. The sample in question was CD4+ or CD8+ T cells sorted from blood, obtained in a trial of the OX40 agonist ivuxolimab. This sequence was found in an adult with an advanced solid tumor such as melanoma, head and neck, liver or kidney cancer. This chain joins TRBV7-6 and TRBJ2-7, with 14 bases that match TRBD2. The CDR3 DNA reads TGTGCCAGCAGCCGACCGACTAGCGGGGGGGCGGGGGAGCAGTACTTC. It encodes CASSRPTSGGAGEQYF.